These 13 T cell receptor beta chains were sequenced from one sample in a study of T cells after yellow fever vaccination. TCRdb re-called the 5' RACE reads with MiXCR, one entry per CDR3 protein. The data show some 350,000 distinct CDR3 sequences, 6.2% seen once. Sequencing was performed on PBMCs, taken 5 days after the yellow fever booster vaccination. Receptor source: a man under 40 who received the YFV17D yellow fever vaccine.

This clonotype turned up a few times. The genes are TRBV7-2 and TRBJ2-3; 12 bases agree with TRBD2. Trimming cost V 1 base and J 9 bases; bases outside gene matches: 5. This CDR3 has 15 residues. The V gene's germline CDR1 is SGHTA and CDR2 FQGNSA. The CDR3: CASSLVASGRGTQYF. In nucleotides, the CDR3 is TGTGCCAGCAGCTTAGTGGCTAGCGGGAGGGGGACGCAGTATTTT. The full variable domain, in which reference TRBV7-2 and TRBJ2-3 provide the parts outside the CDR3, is GAGVSQSPSNKVTEKGKDVELRCDPISGHTALYWYRQSLGQGLEFLIYFQGNSAPDKSGLPSDRFSAERTGGSVSTLTIQRTQQEDSAVYLCASSLVASGRGTQYFGPGTRLTVL.

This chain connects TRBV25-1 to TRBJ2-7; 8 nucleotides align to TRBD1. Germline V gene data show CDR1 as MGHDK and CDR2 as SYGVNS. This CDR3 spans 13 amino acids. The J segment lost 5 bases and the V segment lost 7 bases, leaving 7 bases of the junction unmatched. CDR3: CASTADRVHEQYF. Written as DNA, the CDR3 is TGTGCCAGCACCGCGGACAGGGTCCACGAGCAGTACTTC.

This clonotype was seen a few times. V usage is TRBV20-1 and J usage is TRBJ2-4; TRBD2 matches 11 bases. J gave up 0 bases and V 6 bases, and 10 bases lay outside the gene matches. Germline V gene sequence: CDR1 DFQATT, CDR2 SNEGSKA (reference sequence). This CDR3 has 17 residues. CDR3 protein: CSAAGTSGFLAKNIQYF. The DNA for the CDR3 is TGCAGTGCAGCCGGGACTAGCGGATTTTTAGCCAAAAACATTCAGTACTTC.

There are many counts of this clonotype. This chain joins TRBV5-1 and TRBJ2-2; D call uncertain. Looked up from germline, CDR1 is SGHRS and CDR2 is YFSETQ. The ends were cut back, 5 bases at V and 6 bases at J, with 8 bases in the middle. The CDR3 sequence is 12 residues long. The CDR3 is CASRSFAGELFF. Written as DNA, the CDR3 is TGCGCCAGCAGGAGCTTCGCCGGGGAGCTGTTTTTT.

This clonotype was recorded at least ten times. CDR3 nucleotides: TGCGCCAGCAGCCCGGACAGTGCTAGCCGGCAAAAACTGTTTTTT. Translation: CASSPDSASRQKLFF. The gene calls are TRBV5-1 and TRBJ1-4; tentatively, D is TRBD1 (6 bases). Trimming shortened V by 4 bases and J by 9 bases, and 19 bases separated the two germline ends. The CDR3 totals 15 residues. Germline lookup yields CDR1 SGHRS and CDR2 YFSETQ. Combining the CDR3 with reference TRBV5-1 and TRBJ1-4 gives the whole variable domain KAGVTQTPRYLIKTRGQQVTLSCSPISGHRSVSWYQQTPGQGLQFLFEYFSETQRNKGNFPGRFSGRQFSNSRSEMNVSTLELGDSALYLCASSPDSASRQKLFFGSGTQLSVL.

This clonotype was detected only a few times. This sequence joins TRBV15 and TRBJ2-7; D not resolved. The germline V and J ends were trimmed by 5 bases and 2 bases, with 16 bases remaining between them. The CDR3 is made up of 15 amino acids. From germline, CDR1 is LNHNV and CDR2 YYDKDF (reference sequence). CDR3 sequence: CATSLLGLGAYEQYF. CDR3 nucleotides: TGTGCCACCAGCCTCCTAGGGCTAGGAGCCTACGAGCAGTACTTC.

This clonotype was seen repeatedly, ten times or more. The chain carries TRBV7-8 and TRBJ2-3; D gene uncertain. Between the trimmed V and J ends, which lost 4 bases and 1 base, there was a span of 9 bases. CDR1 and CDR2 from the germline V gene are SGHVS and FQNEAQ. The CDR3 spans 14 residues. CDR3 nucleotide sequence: TGTGCCAGCAGCTCCCGGGCAGGCACAGATACGCAGTATTTT. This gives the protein CASSSRAGTDTQYF.

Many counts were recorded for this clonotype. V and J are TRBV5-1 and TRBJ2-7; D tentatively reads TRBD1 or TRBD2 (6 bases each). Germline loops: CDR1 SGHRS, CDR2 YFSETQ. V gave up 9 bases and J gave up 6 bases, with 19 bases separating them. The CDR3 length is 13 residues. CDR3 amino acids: CATSTGLGGEQYF. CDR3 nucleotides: TGCGCCACCTCGACAGGCCTGGGGGGCGAGCAGTACTTC.

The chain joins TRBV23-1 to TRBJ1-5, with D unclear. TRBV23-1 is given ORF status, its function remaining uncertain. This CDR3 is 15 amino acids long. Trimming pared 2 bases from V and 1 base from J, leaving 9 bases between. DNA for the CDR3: TGCGCCAGCAGTCAAGCAATTCGGAGCAATCAGCCCCAGCATTTT. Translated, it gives CASSQAIRSNQPQHF.

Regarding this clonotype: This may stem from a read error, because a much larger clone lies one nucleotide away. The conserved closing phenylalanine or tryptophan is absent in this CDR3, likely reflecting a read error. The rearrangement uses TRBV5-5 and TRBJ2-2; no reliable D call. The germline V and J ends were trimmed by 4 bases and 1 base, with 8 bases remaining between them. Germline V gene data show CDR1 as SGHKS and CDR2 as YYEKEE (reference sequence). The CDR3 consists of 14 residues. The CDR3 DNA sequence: TGTGCCAGCAGCAGCATACAGAACACCGGGGAGCTGTTTTCT. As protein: CASSSIQNTGELFS.

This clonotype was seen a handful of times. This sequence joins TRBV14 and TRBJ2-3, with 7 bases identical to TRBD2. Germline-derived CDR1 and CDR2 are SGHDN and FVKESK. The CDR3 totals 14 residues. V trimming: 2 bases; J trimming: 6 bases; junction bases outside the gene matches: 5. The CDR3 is CASSQMTSRDTQYF. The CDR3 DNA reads TGTGCCAGCAGCCAAATGACTAGCAGGGATACGCAGTATTTT.

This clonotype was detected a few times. This CDR3 is CASDGTGVIGELFF. The CDR3 region has the DNA TGTGCCAGCGATGGGACAGGGGTGATCGGGGAGCTGTTTTTT. The genes are TRBV27 and TRBJ2-2; TRBD1 agrees at 10 bases. Germline V gene lookup returns CDR1 MNHEY and CDR2 SMNVEV (reference sequence). The CDR3 runs 14 residues. Germline trimming cut 8 bases from V and 7 bases from J; bases unmatched to any gene: 7.

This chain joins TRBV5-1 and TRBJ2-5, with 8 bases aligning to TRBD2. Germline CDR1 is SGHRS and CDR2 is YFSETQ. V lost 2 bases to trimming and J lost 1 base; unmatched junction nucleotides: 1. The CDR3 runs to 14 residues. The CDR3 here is CASSFGTSQETQYF. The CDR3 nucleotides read TGCGCCAGCAGCTTTGGGACTAGCCAAGAGACCCAGTACTTC.